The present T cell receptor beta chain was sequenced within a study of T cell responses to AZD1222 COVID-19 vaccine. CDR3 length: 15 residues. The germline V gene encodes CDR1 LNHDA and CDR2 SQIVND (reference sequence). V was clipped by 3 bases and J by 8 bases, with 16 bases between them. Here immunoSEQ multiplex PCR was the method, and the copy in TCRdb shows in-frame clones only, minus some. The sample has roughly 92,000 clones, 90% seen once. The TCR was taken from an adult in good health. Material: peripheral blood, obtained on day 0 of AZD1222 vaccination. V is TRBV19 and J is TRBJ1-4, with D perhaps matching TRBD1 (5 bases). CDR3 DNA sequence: TGTGCCAGTAGTATGGGCGGGACTGCGGGGGAAAAACTGTTTTTT. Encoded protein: CASSMGGTAGEKLFF. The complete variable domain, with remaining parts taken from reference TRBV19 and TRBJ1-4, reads DGGITQSPKYLFRKEGQNVTLSCEQNLNHDAMYWYRQDPGQGLRLIYYSQIVNDFQKGDIAEGYSVSREKKESFPLTVTSAQKNPTAFYLCASSMGGTAGEKLFFGSGTQLSVL.